This T cell receptor (beta chain) was identified in a study of shared clonotypes between healthy human individuals. Splitting the CD4+ cells yielded a CD45RA+ naive subset and a CD45RA-negative memory subset. J gave up 5 bases and V 1 base, and 5 bases lay outside the gene matches. The CDR3 has 15 amino acids. Germline assignment: CDR1 SGHTA and CDR2 FQGNSA. The deep-level immunoSEQ assay was used. The material for each subset, its genomic DNA, was split evenly across several immunoSEQ plates. TCRdb keeps only in-frame clones here, not all; method: immunoSEQ multiplex PCR. The sample consists of about 1.1 million clones, roughly 74% of them appearing once.

The chain recombines TRBV7-2 with TRBJ2-3, with 8 bases fitting TRBD1. The receptor comes from a man between 18 and 35 years old in good health. Some clones in this sample may be carry-over from other donors' samples. Sequencing was performed on memory CD4+ T cells from PBMCs. Subset given: CD45RA-negative fraction. The CDR3 DNA sequence: TGTGCCAGCAGCTTAGGATCGACAGGGGTAGATACGCAGTATTTT. The encoded protein is CASSLGSTGVDTQYF.